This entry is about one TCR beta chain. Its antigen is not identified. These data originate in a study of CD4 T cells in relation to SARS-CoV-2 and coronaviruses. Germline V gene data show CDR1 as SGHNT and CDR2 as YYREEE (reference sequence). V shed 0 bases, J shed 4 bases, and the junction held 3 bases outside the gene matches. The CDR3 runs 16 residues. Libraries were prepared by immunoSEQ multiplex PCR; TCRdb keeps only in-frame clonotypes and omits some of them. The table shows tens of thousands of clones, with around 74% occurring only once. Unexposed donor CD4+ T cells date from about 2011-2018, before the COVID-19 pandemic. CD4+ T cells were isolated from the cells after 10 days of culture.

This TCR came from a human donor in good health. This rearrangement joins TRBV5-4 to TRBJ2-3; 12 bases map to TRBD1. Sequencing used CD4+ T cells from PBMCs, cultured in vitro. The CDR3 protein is CASSLGGTGGSDTQYF. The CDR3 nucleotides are TGTGCCAGCAGCTTGGGAGGGACAGGGGGCTCAGATACGCAGTATTTT. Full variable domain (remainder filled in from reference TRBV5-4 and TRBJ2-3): ETGVTQSPTHLIKTRGQQVTLRCSSQSGHNTVSWYQQALGQGPQFIFQYYREEENGRGNFPPRFSGLQFPNYSSELNVNALELDDSALYLCASSLGGTGGSDTQYFGPGTRLTVL.